This T cell receptor beta chain was obtained from a study of T cell responses to AZD1222 COVID-19 vaccine. Samples with a second dose at about 4 or about 12 weeks were pooled together. The CDR3 totals 15 residues. V lost 6 bases and J lost 2, with 17 bases in between. The V gene's germline CDR1 is MNHEY and CDR2 SVGAGI. Libraries were prepared by immunoSEQ multiplex PCR; TCRdb keeps only in-frame clonotypes and omits some of them. The table shows tens of thousands of clones, with about 91% occurring only once. The sample here was peripheral blood, taken 28 days after the second AZD1222 dose. The clonotype was recovered from an adult who received the AZD1222 COVID-19 vaccine. The chain couples TRBV6-5 to TRBJ2-7, with a possible D match to TRBD1 (5 bases). The CDR3 loop is CASSYTGLVTYEQYF. The CDR3 DNA reads TGTGCCAGCAGCTATACAGGTCTAGTGACCTACGAGCAGTACTTC.